The rows below give T cell receptor beta chains drawn from one sample of a study of T cell responses to AZD1222 COVID-19 vaccine. Assay used: immunoSEQ multiplex PCR; TCRdb lists only in-frame clones, some missing. The sample has fewer than 100,000 clones; approximately 88% are singletons. Sequences were derived from peripheral blood, sampled 28 days after the second AZD1222 dose. These receptors all stem from an adult who received the AZD1222 COVID-19 vaccine. Both conserved end residues are part of each CDR3. A D gene is named only where the DNA matches it firmly. A clone size is listed for some rows: how often the clone was seen (once, few, many), or a class if it is expanded.

cdr3_nt: TGTGCCAGCAGTCTTAGACAGGGCGGGAGCACAGATACGCAGTATTTT
cdr3_aa: CASSLRQGGSTDTQYF
clone_size: .
v_call: TRBV27
j_call: TRBJ2-3
cdr3_length: 16
d_call: TRBD1

cdr3_nt: TGTGCCAGCAGTCGGCAGGGCTTCGGAAGGAAGGGTGGCTACACCTTC
cdr3_aa: CASSRQGFGRKGGYTF
clone_size: .
v_call: TRBV28
j_call: TRBJ1-2
cdr3_length: 16
d_call: .

cdr3_nt: TGTGCCAGCAGCGTGACAGGAATTTCGACCTACGAGCAGTACTTC
cdr3_aa: CASSVTGISTYEQYF
clone_size: .
v_call: TRBV9
j_call: TRBJ2-7
cdr3_length: 15
d_call: .

cdr3_nt: TGTGCCAGCAGCCTCTCCAGGGATTATGGCTACACCTTC
cdr3_aa: CASSLSRDYGYTF
clone_size: once
v_call: TRBV7-2
j_call: TRBJ1-2
cdr3_length: 13
d_call: .

cdr3_nt: TGTGCCAGCACCAGAACAGTGGAGAGGCTTGGCTACACCTTC
cdr3_aa: CASTRTVERLGYTF
clone_size: .
v_call: TRBV2
j_call: TRBJ1-2
cdr3_length: 14
d_call: .

cdr3_nt: TGTGCCAGCAGCTGGGGGCAGTCGAGCTCCTATAATTCACCCCTCCACTTT
cdr3_aa: CASSWGQSSSYNSPLHF
clone_size: .
v_call: TRBV5-4
j_call: TRBJ1-6
cdr3_length: 17
d_call: .

cdr3_nt: TGTGCCAGCAGTTTACAGTACGGAAACACCATATATTTT
cdr3_aa: CASSLQYGNTIYF
clone_size: .
v_call: TRBV12-3/TRBV12-4
j_call: TRBJ1-3
cdr3_length: 13
d_call: .

cdr3_nt: TGCAGCGCCAGCCGAGACAGGACTACTGAAGCTTTCTTT
cdr3_aa: CSASRDRTTEAFF
clone_size: .
v_call: TRBV29-1
j_call: TRBJ1-1
cdr3_length: 13
d_call: .

cdr3_nt: TGTGCCAGCAGCTCGGACAGGGGGCAAGGCTATGGCTACACCTTC
cdr3_aa: CASSSDRGQGYGYTF
clone_size: .
v_call: TRBV2
j_call: TRBJ1-2
cdr3_length: 15
d_call: TRBD1

cdr3_nt: TGTGCCAGCAGTCCTGGGGACCGGGAGCTGTTTTTT
cdr3_aa: CASSPGDRELFF
clone_size: .
v_call: TRBV6-5
j_call: TRBJ2-2
cdr3_length: 12
d_call: .

cdr3_nt: TGCGCCAGCAGCGAACTAGCGGGGGGGCCCGAGACCCAGTACTTC
cdr3_aa: CASSELAGGPETQYF
clone_size: .
v_call: TRBV5-1
j_call: TRBJ2-5
cdr3_length: 15
d_call: TRBD2

cdr3_nt: TGTGCCAGCAGGTCGACAGGGGGTTCGGGAAACACCATATATTTT
cdr3_aa: CASRSTGGSGNTIYF
clone_size: .
v_call: TRBV6-5
j_call: TRBJ1-3
cdr3_length: 15
d_call: TRBD1

cdr3_nt: TGTGCCAGTAGTATTGTAGATCAGCCCCAGCATTTT
cdr3_aa: CASSIVDQPQHF
clone_size: few
v_call: TRBV19
j_call: TRBJ1-5
cdr3_length: 12
d_call: .

cdr3_nt: TGTGCCAGTTCCACGAATAGCAATCAGCCCCAGCATTTT
cdr3_aa: CASSTNSNQPQHF
clone_size: .
v_call: TRBV6-5
j_call: TRBJ1-5
cdr3_length: 13
d_call: .

cdr3_nt: TGTGCCAGCAGCGTAGGAGGTTACGGAGGTGGAAACACCATATATTTT
cdr3_aa: CASSVGGYGGGNTIYF
clone_size: .
v_call: TRBV9
j_call: TRBJ1-3
cdr3_length: 16
d_call: .

cdr3_nt: TGCAGTGCTAGTAAGGGGGCCCTCCTCTACGAGCAGTACTTC
cdr3_aa: CSASKGALLYEQYF
clone_size: .
v_call: TRBV20-1
j_call: TRBJ2-7
cdr3_length: 14
d_call: TRBD1

cdr3_nt: TGTGCCAGCAGTTCAACAGGGGGTTCGCTTCCTTACGAGCAGTACTTC
cdr3_aa: CASSSTGGSLPYEQYF
clone_size: .
v_call: TRBV28
j_call: TRBJ2-7
cdr3_length: 16
d_call: TRBD1

cdr3_nt: TGTGCCAGCAGTTACTCGCCTAGCACAGATACGCAGTATTTT
cdr3_aa: CASSYSPSTDTQYF
clone_size: .
v_call: TRBV6-6
j_call: TRBJ2-3
cdr3_length: 14
d_call: .

cdr3_nt: TGTGCCAGCAGCAAAATGGGGGGCGCGGCCTACGAGCAGTACTTC
cdr3_aa: CASSKMGGAAYEQYF
clone_size: .
v_call: TRBV7-3
j_call: TRBJ2-7
cdr3_length: 15
d_call: .

cdr3_nt: TGTGCCAGCAGTTATGTCCCAGGCCTCTACGAGCAGTACTTC
cdr3_aa: CASSYVPGLYEQYF
clone_size: .
v_call: TRBV6-5
j_call: TRBJ2-7
cdr3_length: 14
d_call: .

cdr3_nt: TGTGCCAGCAGCGGCTTCCCGGGACTAGCTTACGAGCAGTACTTC
cdr3_aa: CASSGFPGLAYEQYF
clone_size: .
v_call: TRBV2
j_call: TRBJ2-7
cdr3_length: 15
d_call: TRBD2